The 24 T cell receptor beta chains below come from one sample, sequenced in a study of T cell changes during pregnancy in multiple sclerosis. Method: immunoSEQ multiplex PCR; TCRdb's copy keeps in-frame clones and lacks some. This table has under 55,000 clones, around nine tenths appearing once. This material consisted of peripheral blood, taken in the first trimester of pregnancy. These receptors came from a female donor with multiple sclerosis, enrolled in a pregnancy study.

The V gene is TRBV7-8, the J gene TRBJ1-1; 7 nucleotides agree with TRBD1. This CDR3 comprises 17 residues. J lost 4 bases, V lost 5 bases, and 16 bases had no gene match. CDR1 is SGHVS and CDR2 is FQNEAQ in the germline V gene. The chain's CDR3 is CASSPRQGFSVSTEAFF. The CDR3, as DNA: TGTGCCAGCAGCCCCCGACAGGGATTCTCGGTTAGCACTGAAGCTTTCTTT. Filled out from reference TRBV7-8 and TRBJ1-1, the complete variable domain reads GAGVSQSPRYKVAKRGQDVALRCDPISGHVSLFWYQQALGQGPEFLTYFQNEAQLDKSGLPSDRFFAERPEGSVSTLKIQRTQQEDSAVYLCASSPRQGFSVSTEAFFGQGTRLTVV.

The J gene is TRBJ2-1, the V gene TRBV29-1; 14 bases line up with TRBD2. This CDR3 is built from 14 residues. Germline V gives CDR1 SQVTM, CDR2 ANQGSEA. Losses at the gene ends were 6 bases for V and 5 bases for J; bases not matched to a gene: 3. In DNA, the CDR3 is TGCAGCGTGGGGACTAGCGGGGGAAACAATGAGCAGTTCTTC. This sequence encodes CSVGTSGGNNEQFF.

The rearrangement uses TRBV27 and TRBJ1-6; tentatively, D is TRBD1 (5 bases). V lost 5 bases and J lost 7, with 15 bases in between. The CDR3 runs to 15 residues. Germline V gene sequence: CDR1 MNHEY, CDR2 SMNVEV (reference sequence). The CDR3 DNA reads TGTGCCAGCAGTATACAGACCAAGGGGAATTCACCCCTCCACTTT. Translation: CASSIQTKGNSPLHF.

V usage is TRBV11-2 and J usage is TRBJ2-1; D unclear. The CDR3 length is 13 residues. The germline gives CDR1 SGHAT, CDR2 FQNNGV. The germline V and J ends were trimmed by 7 bases and 8 bases, with 15 bases remaining between them. The CDR3 sequence: CASNIGVRDEQFF. The CDR3 region has the DNA TGTGCCAGCAACATCGGAGTTAGAGATGAGCAGTTCTTC.

The CDR3 DNA sequence: TGTGCCTGGGCGGGGGGGACCTATGGCTACACCTTC. Protein: CAWAGGTYGYTF. The chain uses TRBV30 and TRBJ1-2; possibly TRBD1 for D (5 bases). V gave up 5 bases and J gave up 4 bases, with 11 bases separating them. The CDR3 extends over 12 amino acids. Germline V gene data show CDR1 as GTSNPN and CDR2 as SVGIG (reference sequence).

This clone was detected a few times. V and J are TRBV6-5 and TRBJ1-1; D might be TRBD1 (5 bases). V was shortened by 7 bases and J by 9 bases, with 12 bases between the two germline ends. CDR1 and CDR2 (germline): MNHEY, SVGAGI. This CDR3 is 11 amino acids long. The CDR3 reads CASTSEGKAFF. The CDR3 DNA sequence: TGTGCCAGCACCTCGGAGGGGAAAGCTTTCTTT.

The genes are TRBV2 and TRBJ1-5; a possible D gene is TRBD1 (6 bases). CDR1 and CDR2 from the germline V gene are SNHLY and FYNNEI. Trimming removed 5 bases at V and 0 bases at J, with 11 bases between. The CDR3 extends over 15 amino acids. The CDR3 DNA is TGTGCCAGCAGTCTACAGGGTTATAGCAATCAGCCCCAGCATTTT. Its translation is CASSLQGYSNQPQHF.

This clone has just a few counts. The chain employs TRBV11-3 and TRBJ2-1; 9 bases map to TRBD2. V trimming: 5 bases; J trimming: 5 bases; junction bases outside the gene matches: 13. The CDR3 sequence is 17 residues long. Germline V gene lookup returns CDR1 SGHNT and CDR2 YENEEA. This CDR3 is CASSPALAGGPNNEQFF. The CDR3 DNA sequence: TGTGCCAGCAGCCCCGCCTTGGCGGGGGGGCCGAACAATGAGCAGTTCTTC.

The rearrangement uses TRBV7-9 and TRBJ2-3; D perhaps matches TRBD1 (5 bases). The germline gives CDR1 SEHNR, CDR2 FQNEAQ (reference sequence). This CDR3 comprises 15 residues. Trimming removed 5 bases at V and 6 bases at J, with 18 bases between. CDR3 sequence reads: CASSMDIWATDTQYF. The DNA for the CDR3 is TGTGCCAGCAGCATGGACATTTGGGCTACCGATACGCAGTATTTT.

The chain combines TRBV7-3 with TRBJ2-1; D might be TRBD1 (7 bases). Germline V gene lookup returns CDR1 SGHTA and CDR2 FQGTGA. The CDR3 totals 15 residues. Trimming took off 4 bases at V and 4 bases at J, with 14 bases between the two ends. The CDR3 here is CASSWQGGSYNEQFF. The CDR3 DNA reads TGTGCCAGCAGCTGGCAGGGGGGTTCGTACAATGAGCAGTTCTTC.

The chain has TRBV5-4 and TRBJ1-2; 9 nucleotides align to TRBD1. CDR3 length equals 15 residues. V lost 4 bases to trimming and J lost 4 bases; unmatched junction nucleotides: 8. CDR1 and CDR2 from the germline V gene are SGHNT and YYREEE (reference sequence). The CDR3 spells CASSVDRGRLYGYTF. The CDR3 bases are TGTGCCAGCAGCGTGGACAGGGGACGTCTCTATGGCTACACCTTC.

This rearrangement joins TRBV27 to TRBJ2-1, with 12 nucleotides matching TRBD1. J gave up 7 bases and V 5 bases, and 21 bases lay outside the gene matches. The CDR3 loop spans 20 amino acids. The germline V gene encodes CDR1 MNHEY and CDR2 SMNVEV (reference sequence). CDR3 sequence reads: CASSPQGTGGRALMGNEQFF. The DNA of the CDR3 is TGTGCCAGCAGTCCTCAGGGGACAGGGGGCAGAGCCCTAATGGGGAATGAGCAGTTCTTC.

J is TRBJ1-6 and V is TRBV5-1; TRBD1 matches at 9 bases. Trimming removed 0 bases from V and 10 bases from J; junction bases left unmatched: 11. The CDR3 is made up of 17 amino acids. Germline-derived CDR1 and CDR2 are SGHRS and YFSETQ. The CDR3 spells CASSLGGGQGSESPLHF. The CDR3 DNA reads as TGCGCCAGCAGCTTGGGCGGGGGACAGGGATCGGAATCACCCCTCCACTTT.

V usage is TRBV7-8 and J usage is TRBJ2-1, with 11 bases that match TRBD2. The CDR3 consists of 18 residues. V shed 5 bases and J 5 bases; nucleotides not matched to a gene: 14. Germline loops: CDR1 SGHVS, CDR2 FQNEAQ. The CDR3 here is CASSPQGPGLAAHNEQFF. CDR3 sequence (DNA): TGTGCCAGCAGCCCACAGGGACCGGGACTAGCGGCCCACAATGAGCAGTTCTTC.

The J gene is TRBJ1-2, the V gene TRBV6-5; maybe TRBD1 (5 bases). CDR1 and CDR2 from the germline V gene are MNHEY and SVGAGI. This CDR3 contains 11 residues. V shed 7 bases and J shed 8 bases, with 11 bases lying between them. The DNA of the CDR3 is TGTGCCAGCAAGCAGGGTCCAGGCTACACCTTC. It is translated as CASKQGPGYTF.

V usage is TRBV10-3 and J usage is TRBJ2-7; D may be TRBD1 (6 bases). This CDR3 has 13 residues. With 10 bases removed from V and 1 base from J, the gap between germline ends came to 14 bases. Germline V CDR1 and CDR2: ENHRY, SYGVKD. The CDR3 is CATSRDKSYEQYF. The CDR3 DNA reads as TGTGCCACCTCTCGGGACAAGTCCTACGAGCAGTACTTC.

The CDR3 here is CAISEWVSGGRRAYNEQFF. The CDR3 DNA is TGTGCCATCAGTGAGTGGGTTAGCGGGGGCCGGCGAGCCTACAATGAGCAGTTCTTC. This chain connects TRBV10-3 to TRBJ2-1; 9 nucleotides agree with TRBD2. The J segment lost 2 bases and the V segment lost 1 base, leaving 12 bases of the junction unmatched. Per germline, CDR1 ENHRY and CDR2 SYGVKD. The CDR3 loop spans 19 amino acids.

This clone was recorded only once. The chain carries TRBV11-2 and TRBJ2-3, with 8 bases aligning to TRBD2. This CDR3 region has 16 residues. J lost 0 bases, V lost 8 bases, and 10 bases had no gene match. CDR1 and CDR2 from the germline V gene are SGHAT and FQNNGV. CDR3 DNA: TGTGCCAGCTCTCCCGGGGTAGCGGGGAGCACAGATACGCAGTATTTT. Its translation: CASSPGVAGSTDTQYF.

This clone was recorded once. This chain uses TRBV7-3 with TRBJ2-3, with a weak D call TRBD2 (6 bases). V lost 5 bases, J lost 11 bases, and 20 bases lay in between. The V gene's germline CDR1 is SGHTA and CDR2 FQGTGA. The CDR3 length is 14 residues. CDR3 protein: CASSTSPGTPKQYF. DNA of the CDR3: TGTGCCAGCAGCACGTCTCCCGGGACTCCGAAGCAGTATTTT.

This chain connects TRBV4-1 to TRBJ2-2, with D possibly being TRBD2 (7 bases). The length of the CDR3 is 14 residues. Germline assignment: CDR1 MGHRA and CDR2 YSYEKL. V lost 8 bases and J 5 bases, leaving 15 bases between the germline ends. CDR3: CASHPGGRTGELFF. The CDR3 DNA sequence: TGCGCCAGCCACCCCGGGGGGCGTACCGGGGAGCTGTTTTTT.

This chain uses TRBV7-2 with TRBJ1-3; no clear D. Germline V CDR1 and CDR2: SGHTA, FQGNSA. Trimming pared 2 bases from V and 3 bases from J, leaving 11 bases between. The CDR3 is made up of 15 amino acids. CDR3 sequence (DNA): TGTGCCAGCAGCTTAATGTGGGCGCGTGGAAACACCATATATTTT. It codes for CASSLMWARGNTIYF.

This clone has just one count. The chain uses TRBV30 and TRBJ2-2, with D hard to call. V was cut by 0 bases and J by 8 bases, with 4 bases left in between. Germline CDR1 and CDR2: GTSNPN and SVGIG (reference sequence). The CDR3 totals 11 residues. The CDR3 region is CAWSVRGELFF. The CDR3 region has the DNA TGTGCCTGGAGTGTACGGGGGGAGCTGTTTTTT.

The chain combines TRBV7-3 with TRBJ2-7; D is possibly TRBD2 (5 bases). Trimming shortened V by 4 bases and J by 7 bases, and 8 bases separated the two germline ends. Germline V gene sequence: CDR1 SGHTA, CDR2 FQGTGA. The CDR3 loop spans 11 amino acids. The CDR3 DNA reads as TGTGCCAGCAGCTCCGGAGGAGAGCAGTACTTC. Translating it yields CASSSGGEQYF.

The genes are TRBV30 and TRBJ2-4; possible D gene TRBD2, 7 bases. Trimming pared 0 bases from V and 6 bases from J, leaving 12 bases between. Germline values: CDR1 GTSNPN, CDR2 SVGIG (reference sequence). This CDR3 contains 14 residues. As DNA, the CDR3 is TGTGCCTGGAGTGTACGGGGGGCGCTAAACATTCAGTACTTC. This codes for CAWSVRGALNIQYF.